The rows below give T cell receptor beta chains drawn from one sample of a study of blood T cell repertoires in COVID-19. Generated by immunoSEQ multiplex PCR, the TCRdb table keeps only in-frame clones and is missing some. Here the sample spans fewer than 200,000 clones, around 85% being singletons. Material for sequencing was peripheral blood. Receptor source: a man between 60 and 75 years old who had recovered from COVID-19. The CDR3 runs from the conserved cysteine through the conserved F or W. The D gene is left open where the match is weak. Size tells how often a clone was seen (once, few, many) or the class of an expanded clone, and some rows leave it out.

v_call	j_call	d_call	clone_size	cdr3_nt	cdr3_aa
TRBV5-1	TRBJ2-1	.	once	TGCGCCAGCAGCTTGGGAGGGATCGATGAGCAGTTCTTC	CASSLGGIDEQFF
TRBV2	TRBJ1-4	TRBD1	.	TGTGCCAGCACGCAGGCGACGGGAGGGGGCCAAGCCGAAAAACTGTTTTTT	CASTQATGGGQAEKLFF
TRBV3-1/TRBV3-2	TRBJ1-2	.	.	TGTGCCAGCAGCCAAGGGGCCAGCACCCTATATGGCTACACCTTC	CASSQGASTLYGYTF
TRBV4-1	TRBJ1-1	TRBD1	.	TGCGCCAGCAGCCGCCTGGGACAGGGAAACACTGAAGCTTTCTTT	CASSRLGQGNTEAFF
TRBV6-6	TRBJ2-1	.	.	TGTGCCAGCAGGGCCCCTGGAGGCAGTGGCAATGAGCAGTTCTTC	CASRAPGGSGNEQFF
TRBV6-2/TRBV6-3	TRBJ2-5	.	many	TGTGCCAGCAGTTCTACGGGGGACAGTTTACAAGAGACCCAGTACTTC	CASSSTGDSLQETQYF
TRBV30	TRBJ2-2	TRBD1	.	TGTGCCTGGAGTCGACCAGGGGGCACCGGGGAGCTGTTTTTT	CAWSRPGGTGELFF
TRBV24-1	TRBJ1-1	TRBD1	.	TGTGCCACCAGTGATGGTACAGGGGAAGGGACTGAAGCTTTCTTT	CATSDGTGEGTEAFF
TRBV19	TRBJ1-1	.	.	TGTGCCAGTAAAGAGGGCAGGGGCACTGAAGCTTTCTTT	CASKEGRGTEAFF
TRBV10-3	TRBJ1-3	.	.	TGTGCCATCAGTGGAGTAGGAAACACCATATATTTT	CAISGVGNTIYF
TRBV19	TRBJ1-1	.	.	TGTGCCAGTAGTAGTCAGGGGAGGAACACTGAAGCTTTCTTT	CASSSQGRNTEAFF
TRBV28	TRBJ1-2	.	.	TGTGCCAGCACCCTAGGAGTTAACTATGGCTACACCTTC	CASTLGVNYGYTF
TRBV18	TRBJ1-2	.	.	TGTGCCAGCTCACCTCAGGATACTTTTAACTATGGCTACACCTTC	CASSPQDTFNYGYTF
TRBV5-1	TRBJ1-1	.	.	TGCGCCAGCAGCTTGGACCCGGGACAACCAGAAGCTTTCTTT	CASSLDPGQPEAFF
TRBV19	TRBJ2-2	TRBD1	.	TGTGCCAGTAGTAGGGAACAGGGGGCCGGGGAGCTGTTTTTT	CASSREQGAGELFF
TRBV19	TRBJ2-3	TRBD2	.	TGTGCCACACAGGGGCTAGCGGGGACAGATACGCAGTATTTT	CATQGLAGTDTQYF
TRBV13	TRBJ2-1	.	.	TGTGCCAGCAGCGAGTTGGGCAGGGATTACAATGAGCAGTTCTTC	CASSELGRDYNEQFF
TRBV7-6	TRBJ2-2	TRBD2	few	TGTGCCAGCAGCTCGAGCGGGGGGTCCGTAATAACCGGGGAGCTGTTTTTT	CASSSSGGSVITGELFF
TRBV6-5	TRBJ1-5	.	.	TGTGCCAGCAGCAGGGACCTAGCGGGGAATCAGCCCCAGCATTTT	CASSRDLAGNQPQHF
TRBV7-2	TRBJ2-3	TRBD2	once	TGTGCCAGCAGTTTAGCGGGGGGGACAGATACGCAGTATTTT	CASSLAGGTDTQYF
TRBV7-3	TRBJ2-5	TRBD2	.	TGTGCCAGCAGCTTGGGACTAGCAGAGACCCAGTACTTC	CASSLGLAETQYF
TRBV7-8	TRBJ1-6	.	once	TGTGCCAGCAGCCTTGATCAGGGCACGCTTTCACCCCTCCACTTT	CASSLDQGTLSPLHF
TRBV7-8	TRBJ1-5	.	.	TGTGCCAGCAGCCCCCGCGCCCGCGCAAGTGCTGCCCAGCATTTT	CASSPRARASAAQHF
TRBV15	TRBJ2-7	.	.	TGTGCCGCCAGCAGAGAACGGTCCTACGAGCAGTACTTC	CAASRERSYEQYF
TRBV7-2	TRBJ2-7	TRBD1	.	TGTGCCAGCAGCCCTTACCGGACAGGGTTCGAGCAGTACTTC	CASSPYRTGFEQYF
TRBV11-2	TRBJ2-3	TRBD2	.	TGTGCCAGCAGCCCTCTAGCGGCGTCTAGCACAGATACGCAGTATTTT	CASSPLAASSTDTQYF
TRBV3-1/TRBV3-2	TRBJ1-2	TRBD1	.	TGTGCCAGCAGCCAAGACGACAGGGACCCTGGCTACACCTTC	CASSQDDRDPGYTF
TRBV4-2	TRBJ2-3	.	once	TGTGCCAGCAGCCAAGATCTTAGGGTAGCGGAAACAGATACGCAGTATTTT	CASSQDLRVAETDTQYF
TRBV5-1	TRBJ2-2	TRBD1	.	TGCGCCAGCAGCTTGGGGGACAGGGAAGACACCGGGGAGCTGTTTTTT	CASSLGDREDTGELFF
TRBV6-5	TRBJ1-5	.	.	TGTGCCAGCAGCGGCAGGGCCGGTCAGCCCCAGCATTTT	CASSGRAGQPQHF
TRBV7-3	TRBJ2-2	TRBD1	few	TGTGCCAGCAGCGCCCCGGGACAGGGTGCTGGCGGGGAGCTGTTTTTT	CASSAPGQGAGGELFF
TRBV5-4	TRBJ2-5	TRBD2	.	TGTGCCAGCAGCCGGACTAGCGGGGGGGCGGAGACCCAGTACTTC	CASSRTSGGAETQYF
TRBV5-1	TRBJ2-2	.	.	TGCGCCAGCAGCCTGACTAGGGTGTCCGGGGAGCTGTTTTTT	CASSLTRVSGELFF
TRBV3-1/TRBV3-2	TRBJ2-7	.	few	TGTGCCAGCAGCCAAACTCGGTCGGAGCAGTACTTC	CASSQTRSEQYF
TRBV24-1	TRBJ2-3	.	.	TGTGCCACCAGTGATGCTAGCTCGACTCGCACAGATACGCAGTATTTT	CATSDASSTRTDTQYF
TRBV19	TRBJ2-3	TRBD2	.	TGTGCCAGTAGTCTATGGACTAGCGGGGTACGCACAGATACGCAGTATTTT	CASSLWTSGVRTDTQYF
TRBV14	TRBJ1-6	.	.	TGTGCCAGCAGCCAACAGGAAATATCACCCCTCCACTTT	CASSQQEISPLHF
TRBV30	TRBJ2-1	.	.	TGTGCCTGGGGGGGGCTTGTCTCCTACAATGAGCAGTTCTTC	CAWGGLVSYNEQFF
TRBV6-1	TRBJ2-1	.	.	TGTGCCAGCAGTGAGCCCGGACGGAAGGGGAATGAGCAGTTCTTC	CASSEPGRKGNEQFF
TRBV30	TRBJ1-4	.	.	TGTGCCTGGAGTGTCGGGCAGGGAGGAGAAAAACTGTTTTTT	CAWSVGQGGEKLFF
TRBV6-5	TRBJ2-5	.	few	TGTGCCAGCAGTATAGGGAGGCCGCCTGAGACCCAGTACTTC	CASSIGRPPETQYF
TRBV11-3	TRBJ2-2	TRBD1	.	TGTGCCAGCAGCTTAAGAGGCAGGGGGCGGACCGGGGAGCTGTTTTTT	CASSLRGRGRTGELFF
TRBV7-2	TRBJ2-7	TRBD2	.	TGTGCCAGCAGCTTAGGTCACAGCGGGGCCTACGAGCAGTACTTC	CASSLGHSGAYEQYF
TRBV7-2	TRBJ2-3	.	.	TGTGCCAGCAGCGCGGGCCTAATCCCAGATACGCAGTATTTT	CASSAGLIPDTQYF
TRBV7-9	TRBJ1-2	TRBD1	.	TGTGCCAGCAGCTCATGGGACAGGGCGAATGGCTACACCTTC	CASSSWDRANGYTF
TRBV3-1/TRBV3-2	TRBJ1-2	TRBD1	.	TGTGCCAGCAGCCAATTCGGACAGGGGGGGAATGGCTACACCTTC	CASSQFGQGGNGYTF
TRBV15	TRBJ2-5	.	.	TGTGCCACCAGCCTTAGACAGATACAAGAGACCCAGTACTTC	CATSLRQIQETQYF
TRBV5-1	TRBJ1-2	TRBD1	.	TGCGCCAGCAGCTTTCCGGACAGGGGGCAGACTGGCTACACCTTC	CASSFPDRGQTGYTF
TRBV14	TRBJ1-1	TRBD1	.	TGTGCCAGCAGCCTTCAGGGGGACACTGAAGCTTTCTTT	CASSLQGDTEAFF
TRBV4-1	TRBJ1-3	TRBD1	.	TGCGCCAGCAGCTTCTCCCAGGGGGCAGGAAACACCATATATTTT	CASSFSQGAGNTIYF